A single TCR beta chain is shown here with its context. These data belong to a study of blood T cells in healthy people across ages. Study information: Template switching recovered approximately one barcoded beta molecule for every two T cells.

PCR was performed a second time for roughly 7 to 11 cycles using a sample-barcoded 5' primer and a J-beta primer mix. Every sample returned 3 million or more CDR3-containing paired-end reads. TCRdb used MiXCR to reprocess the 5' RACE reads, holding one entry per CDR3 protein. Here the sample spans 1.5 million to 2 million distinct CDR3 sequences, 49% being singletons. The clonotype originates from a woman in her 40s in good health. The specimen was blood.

CDR3 DNA sequence: TGCAGTGCTGCACTAGGAACAGATACGCAGTATTTT. This gives the protein CSAALGTDTQYF. The genes are TRBV20-1 and TRBJ2-3; D possibly corresponds to TRBD2 (5 bases). Germline lookup yields CDR1 DFQATT and CDR2 SNEGSKA (reference sequence). The CDR3 is 12 residues long. Trimming stripped 5 bases from V and 3 bases from J, with 9 bases between.